This TCR beta chain was identified in a study of CD8 T cells in ankylosing spondylitis. Study-wide findings and caveats: With a CD8+ phenotype, disease-linked clones were relatively rare in peripheral blood. Characteristic of ankylosing spondylitis blood, it appeared, was a TCR beta motif comprising several highly homologous variants. There was reportedly significant enrichment of clones that were disease-linked in matched ankylosing spondylitis synovial fluid.

Comments on this clonotype: The antigen is unknown.

Libraries for TCR beta were made by quantitative 5'-RACE with molecular barcodes. TCRdb reprocessed the 5' RACE reads via MiXCR and lists one record per CDR3 protein. The sample shows a few hundred thousand distinct CDR3 sequences, around 17% of them seen only once. Germline CDR1 is MGHDK and CDR2 is SYGVNS. With V trimmed by 3 bases and J by 7 bases, 6 bases remained unmatched. This CDR3 is 14 amino acids long. The receptor was isolated from a male donor with ankylosing spondylitis. The sample comprised blood, either unsorted or a sorted T cell fraction (not recorded which). The chain recombines TRBV25-1 with TRBJ2-4; 7 nucleotides match TRBD1. CDR3 sequence reads: CASSDRQGWNIQYF. The CDR3 coding sequence is TGTGCCAGCAGTGACCGACAGGGATGGAACATTCAGTACTTC.